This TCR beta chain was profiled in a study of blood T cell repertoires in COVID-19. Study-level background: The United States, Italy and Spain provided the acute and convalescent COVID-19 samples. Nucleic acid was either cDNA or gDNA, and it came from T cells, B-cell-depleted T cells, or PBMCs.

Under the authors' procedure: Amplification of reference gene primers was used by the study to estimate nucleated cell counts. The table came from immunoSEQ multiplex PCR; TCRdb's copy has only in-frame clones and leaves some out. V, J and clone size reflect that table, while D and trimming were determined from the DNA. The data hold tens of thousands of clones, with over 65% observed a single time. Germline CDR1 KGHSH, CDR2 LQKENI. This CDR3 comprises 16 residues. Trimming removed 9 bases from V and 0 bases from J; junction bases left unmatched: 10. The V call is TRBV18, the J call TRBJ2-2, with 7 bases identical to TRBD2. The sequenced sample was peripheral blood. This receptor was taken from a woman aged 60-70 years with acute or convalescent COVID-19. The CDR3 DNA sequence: TGTGCCAGTCGACACGGCGGGAGAGCGAACACCGGGGAGCTGTTTTTT. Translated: CASRHGGRANTGELFF.